Following are 8 T cell receptor beta chains from one sample sequenced in a study of blood T cell repertoires in COVID-19. Only in-frame clones appear in the TCRdb table, and some are missing; sequencing was by immunoSEQ multiplex PCR. The data hold about 110,000 clones, with around four fifths observed a single time. The sequenced material came from peripheral blood. The receptors shown here come from a man in his 70s with acute or convalescent COVID-19.

The chain joins TRBV3-1 (or the pseudogene TRBV3-2) to TRBJ1-6; TRBD1 agrees at 7 bases. Unmatched junction bases numbered 6, after V lost 0 bases and J lost 10 bases. The CDR3 spans 15 residues. Germline-derived CDR1 and CDR2 are LGHDT and YNNKEL (reference sequence). The CDR3 here is CASSQESGGGSPLHF. In DNA form, the CDR3 reads TGTGCCAGCAGCCAAGAATCGGGAGGGGGCTCACCCCTCCACTTT.

The chain is built from TRBV7-9 and TRBJ1-1, with 8 nucleotides matching TRBD1. The V and J ends lost 5 bases and 5 bases, in that order; junction bases with no gene match: 4. Per the germline V gene, CDR1 is SEHNR and CDR2 is FQNEAQ (reference sequence). The CDR3 sequence is 13 residues long. The DNA for the CDR3 is TGTGCCAGCAGCGGACAGGGACGGACTGAAGCTTTCTTT. The encoded protein is CASSGQGRTEAFF.

This sequence joins TRBV5-5 and TRBJ1-2, with TRBD1 as a possible D gene (6 bases). The germline CDR1 and CDR2 sequences are SGHKS and YYEKEE (reference sequence). The CDR3 runs to 11 residues. Trimming stripped 5 bases from V and 7 bases from J, with 9 bases between. The CDR3 DNA is TGTGCCAGCAGGGGCAGGGGTGGCTACACCTTC. This encodes CASRGRGGYTF.

The J gene is TRBJ2-1, the V gene TRBV5-1, with D possibly matching TRBD2 (5 bases). The CDR3 covers 15 residues. Germline-derived CDR1 and CDR2 are SGHRS and YFSETQ. Trimming stripped 0 bases from V and 7 bases from J, with 14 bases between. The chain's CDR3 is CASSLDRSGGNEQFF. The CDR3 coding sequence is TGCGCCAGCAGCTTGGACCGTTCCGGCGGGAATGAGCAGTTCTTC.

V usage is TRBV5-1 and J usage is TRBJ2-7; 11 bases map to TRBD2. J gave up 6 bases and V 5 bases, and 4 bases lay outside the gene matches. This CDR3 comprises 13 residues. Germline lookup yields CDR1 SGHRS and CDR2 YFSETQ. The CDR3 loop is CASSRLAGGEQYF. Written as DNA, the CDR3 is TGCGCCAGCAGTCGTCTAGCGGGGGGCGAGCAGTACTTC.

The chain carries TRBV28 and TRBJ1-1; TRBD1 might be the D (5 bases). Trimming shortened V by 4 bases and J by 6 bases, and 18 bases separated the two germline ends. Germline CDR1 is MDHEN and CDR2 is SYDVKM. The CDR3 has 15 residues. The CDR3 loop is CASSSLDNFRAEAFF. The CDR3 nucleotides read TGTGCCAGCAGTTCGTTAGATAACTTCAGGGCTGAAGCTTTCTTT.

The chain combines TRBV7-9 with TRBJ2-2; 8 nucleotides align to TRBD1. Germline-derived CDR1 and CDR2 are SEHNR and FQNEAQ (reference sequence). V dropped 5 bases and J dropped 6; count of bases not matched to a gene: 8. This CDR3 is built from 15 residues. CDR3 sequence: CASSVDRGRAGELFF. Written as DNA, the CDR3 is TGTGCCAGCAGCGTAGACAGGGGTCGAGCCGGGGAGCTGTTTTTT.

The J gene is TRBJ2-7, the V gene TRBV13; D might be TRBD2 (6 bases). V lost 4 bases and J 7 bases, leaving 14 bases between the germline ends. The CDR3 has 13 amino acids. Germline values: CDR1 PRHDT, CDR2 FYEKMQ (reference sequence). CDR3 sequence: CASSSTRVREQYF. The DNA of the CDR3 is TGTGCCAGCAGCTCGACTAGGGTGAGGGAGCAGTACTTC.